The 5 T cell receptor beta chains below all came from one sample that was sequenced in a study of molecular identifiers for immune sequencing clone quantification. TCRdb re-called the PCR reads through MiXCR, storing one row per CDR3 protein. This sample has some 320,000 distinct CDR3 sequences; about a fifth occur once, and the top ten carry approximately 0.84%. Sequenced sample: naive CD8+ T cells from blood, with Jurkat cell RNA spiked in. This sample's subset: FACS-sorted CD8+CD4-CCR7+CD45RA+ naive T cells. Receptors were obtained from a human donor in good health. Some libraries in this study had Jurkat cell RNA spiked in.

This clonotype occurred many times. V and J are TRBV12-3 or TRBV12-4 and TRBJ1-1; D unresolved. CDR3 length equals 12 residues. V was shortened by 2 bases and J by 3 bases, with 4 bases between the two germline ends. The CDR3 DNA follows: TGTGCCAGCAGTTTATCCTACACTGAAGCTTTCTTT. Protein product: CASSLSYTEAFF.

This clonotype was observed many times. Here the CDR3 reads CASLGDSAAYEQYF. Written as DNA, the CDR3 is TGTGCCTCACTTGGGGACAGCGCCGCTTACGAGCAGTACTTC. The chain recombines TRBV7-9 with TRBJ2-7; 7 bases agree with TRBD1. V gave up 11 bases and J gave up 4 bases; unmatched junction bases: 14. Germline loops: CDR1 SEHNR, CDR2 FQNEAQ (reference sequence). The CDR3 sequence is 14 residues long.

This clonotype showed up many times. The rearrangement joins TRBV28 to TRBJ2-3, with 8 bases lining up with TRBD2. Germline-derived CDR1 and CDR2 are MDHEN and SYDVKM. This CDR3 is 15 amino acids long. The trim removed 10 bases at V and 1 base at J, leaving 10 bases unmatched. CDR3 loop: CATLGRREGTDTQYF. The CDR3 DNA follows: TGTGCCACCCTGGGTCGGCGGGAGGGCACAGATACGCAGTATTTT.

The table lists this clonotype with many counts. The chain links TRBV28 to TRBJ2-7, with 9 bases lining up with TRBD2. Germline V lookup: CDR1 MDHEN, CDR2 SYDVKM. The CDR3 spans 15 residues. The V segment lost 2 bases and the J segment 0 bases; nucleotides outside the gene matches: 2. This chain's CDR3 is CASSLLAGSSYEQYF. CDR3 bases: TGTGCCAGCAGTTTACTAGCGGGGTCCTCCTACGAGCAGTACTTC.

This clonotype was counted at least ten times. The V call is TRBV5-4, the J call TRBJ2-2, with 7 nucleotides matching TRBD1. The CDR3 has 15 residues. The V segment lost 3 bases and the J segment 6 bases; nucleotides outside the gene matches: 8. CDR1 SGHNT and CDR2 YYREEE come from the germline V gene (reference sequence). The CDR3 sequence: CASSYGQVSAGELFF. The CDR3 DNA follows: TGTGCCAGCAGCTATGGACAGGTGTCGGCCGGGGAGCTGTTTTTT. Together with reference TRBV5-4 and TRBJ2-2, the CDR3 gives the full variable domain: ETGVTQSPTHLIKTRGQQVTLRCSSQSGHNTVSWYQQALGQGPQFIFQYYREEENGRGNFPPRFSGLQFPNYSSELNVNALELDDSALYLCASSYGQVSAGELFFGEGSRLTVL.